This T cell receptor beta chain derives from a study of blood T cell repertoires in COVID-19 (dated by TCRdb to 2020 to 2022). Concerning the study at large: Samples covering the acute and convalescent phases of COVID-19 were provided by collaborators in the United States, Italy and Spain. The material from the prospective study consisted of cDNA or gDNA derived from T cells, B-cell-depleted T cells, or PBMCs. Subjects who had been exposed to COVID-19, were actively infected with it, or had recovered from it provided the deeply sampled blood TCRbeta repertoires that made up the dataset. A de-identified subject ID, COVID-19 status, age in years and sex were almost always included in the sample metadata. The repertoires were released in a freely available public database intended as a resource for research on the immune response to SARS-CoV-2. The samples were drawn from the first 160 participants of the ongoing ImmuneRACE study and from roughly 1,300 subjects provided by 6 global collaborators. Where available, HLA class I and class II types were obtained from metadata supplied by the sample provider rather than from assay-based typing.

Whole blood was collected in K2EDTA tubes by collaborating institutions according to the institutions' own protocols. For TCRbeta analysis, collaborator samples were shipped as frozen whole blood, as isolated PBMCs, or as DNA extracted from either sample type. The germline V gene (reference sequence) sets CDR1 to LNHDA and CDR2 to SQIVND. V is shortened by 5 bases, J by 4 bases, and the region joining them spans 14 bases. The CDR3 runs 14 residues from the cysteine to the phenylalanine. The read is trimmed to its CDR3 DNA, 42 bases read in frame from base 1. Here is what the overall study found, with its caveats: How much clinical and demographic metadata was included differed by source and by participant, and the metadata was provided uncurated.

Details on this clone: Its cognate antigen has yet to be identified. Base qualities are not at hand, and no much larger clone is one base apart.

TCRbeta CDR3 regions were amplified from genomic DNA using the immunoSEQ Assay, a bias-controlled multiplex PCR. As for how the authors treated the data: Nucleated cell counts per sample were estimated from amplification of reference gene primers within the assay. To quantify the absolute abundance of each unique TCRbeta CDR3 rearrangement, sequence reads were collapsed and filtered. Productive Simpson clonality was computed per sample as the square root of Simpson's diversity index over productive rearrangements. What TCRdb holds here is the immuneACCESS table cut down to in-frame rearrangements. Part of the clones is not present; checked against another copy, under half of the missing clones reflect an unresolved V gene, and the others are unexplained. V and J calls and clone size are given by that table; D and trimming were obtained from the DNA. The sample has tens of thousands of clones on record, roughly 79% of them singletons. Clones ranked in the top ten supply 20% of the sample.

Sequencing was done on a sample of peripheral blood. This receptor was taken from a woman aged 70-85 years with acute or convalescent COVID-19. The sequence links TRBV19 to TRBJ1-1; tentative D gene TRBD1, with 6 bases matching. The CDR3 loop reads CASSSRTGSTEAFF. The nucleotide sequence reads TGTGCCAGTAGTTCCAGAACAGGGAGCACTGAAGCTTTCTTT.